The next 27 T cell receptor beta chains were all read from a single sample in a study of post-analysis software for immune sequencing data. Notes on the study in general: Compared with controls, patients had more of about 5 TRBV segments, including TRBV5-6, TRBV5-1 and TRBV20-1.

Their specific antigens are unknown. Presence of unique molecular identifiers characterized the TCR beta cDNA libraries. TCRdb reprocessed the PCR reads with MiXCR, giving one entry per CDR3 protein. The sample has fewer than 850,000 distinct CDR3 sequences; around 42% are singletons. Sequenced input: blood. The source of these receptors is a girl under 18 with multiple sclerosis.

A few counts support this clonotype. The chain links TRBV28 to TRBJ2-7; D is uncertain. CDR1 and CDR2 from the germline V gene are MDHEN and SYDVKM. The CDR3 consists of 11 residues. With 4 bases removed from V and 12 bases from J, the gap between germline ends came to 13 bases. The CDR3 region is CASSSARARYF. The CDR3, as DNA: TGTGCCAGCAGTTCCGCCCGGGCGAGGTACTTC.

CDR3 DNA sequence: TGCAGTGCTAGAGGGGGGACAGGGAGGTACGAGCAGTACTTC. Protein: CSARGGTGRYEQYF. The chain uses TRBV20-1 and TRBJ2-7, with 9 bases matching TRBD1. Per the germline V gene, CDR1 is DFQATT and CDR2 is SNEGSKA (reference sequence). Losses at the gene ends were 1 base for V and 4 bases for J; bases not matched to a gene: 5. The CDR3 runs 14 residues.

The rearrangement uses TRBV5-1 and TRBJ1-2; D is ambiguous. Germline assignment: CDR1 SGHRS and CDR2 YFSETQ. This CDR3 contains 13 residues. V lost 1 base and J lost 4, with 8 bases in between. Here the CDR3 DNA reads TGCGCCAGCAGCTTGTCCAGTGCCTATGGCTACACCTTC. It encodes CASSLSSAYGYTF.

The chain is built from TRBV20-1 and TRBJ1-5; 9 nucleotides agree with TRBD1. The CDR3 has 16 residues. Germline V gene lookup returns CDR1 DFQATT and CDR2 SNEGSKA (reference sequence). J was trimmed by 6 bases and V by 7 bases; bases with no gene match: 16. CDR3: CSVLRPGTGIGQPQHF. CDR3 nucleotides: TGCAGTGTACTTCGTCCCGGGACAGGGATTGGTCAGCCCCAGCATTTT.

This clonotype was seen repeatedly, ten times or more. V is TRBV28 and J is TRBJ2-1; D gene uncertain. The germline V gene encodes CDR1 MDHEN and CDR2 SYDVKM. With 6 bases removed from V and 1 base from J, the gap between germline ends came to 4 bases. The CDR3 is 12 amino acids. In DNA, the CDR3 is TGTGCCAGCAGGGGATCCTACAATGAGCAGTTCTTC. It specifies CASRGSYNEQFF.

CDR3 nucleotides: TGTGCCAGCAGTGAAGGGCCCCACTATGGCTACACCTTC. It encodes CASSEGPHYGYTF. The chain recombines TRBV6-1 with TRBJ1-2; D gene uncertain. Trimming stripped 1 base from V and 3 bases from J, with 6 bases between. The CDR3 consists of 13 residues. Germline V gene lookup returns CDR1 MNHNS and CDR2 SASEGT.

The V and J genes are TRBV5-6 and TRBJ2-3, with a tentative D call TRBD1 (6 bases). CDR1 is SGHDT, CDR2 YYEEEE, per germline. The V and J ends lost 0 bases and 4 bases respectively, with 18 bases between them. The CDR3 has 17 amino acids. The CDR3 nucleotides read TGTGCCAGCAGCTTGGAGGGGACACCTAAAGGTGCAGATACGCAGTATTTT. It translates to CASSLEGTPKGADTQYF.

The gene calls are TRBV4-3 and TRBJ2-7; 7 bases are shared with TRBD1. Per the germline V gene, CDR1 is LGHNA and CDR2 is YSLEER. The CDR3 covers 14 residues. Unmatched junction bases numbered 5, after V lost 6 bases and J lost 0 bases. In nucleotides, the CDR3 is TGCGCCAGCAGGGACCGGGACAGCTCCTACGAGCAGTACTTC. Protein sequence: CASRDRDSSYEQYF.

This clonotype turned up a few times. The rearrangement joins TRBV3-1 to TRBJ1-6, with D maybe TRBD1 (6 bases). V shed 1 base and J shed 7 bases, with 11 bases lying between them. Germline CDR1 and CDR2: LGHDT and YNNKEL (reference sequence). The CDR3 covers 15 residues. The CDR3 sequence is CASSQGTRGNSPLHF. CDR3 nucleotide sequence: TGTGCCAGCAGCCAAGGGACGAGGGGGAATTCACCCCTCCACTTT.

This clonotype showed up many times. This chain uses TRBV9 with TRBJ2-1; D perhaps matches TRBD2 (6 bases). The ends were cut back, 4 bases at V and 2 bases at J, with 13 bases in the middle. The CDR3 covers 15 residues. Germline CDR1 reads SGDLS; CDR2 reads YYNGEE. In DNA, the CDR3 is TGTGCCAGCAGCCCCCGAGGGACTCCCTACAATGAGCAGTTCTTC. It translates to CASSPRGTPYNEQFF.

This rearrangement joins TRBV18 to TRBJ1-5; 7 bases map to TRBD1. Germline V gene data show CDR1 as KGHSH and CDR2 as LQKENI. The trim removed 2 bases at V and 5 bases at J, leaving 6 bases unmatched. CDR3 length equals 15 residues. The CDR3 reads CASSPGGGSDQPQHF. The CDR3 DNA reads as TGTGCCAGCTCACCAGGAGGGGGCTCAGATCAGCCCCAGCATTTT.

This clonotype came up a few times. CDR3 region: CASSLGSENEQYF. CDR3 nucleotides: TGTGCCAGCAGCTTAGGCTCGGAAAACGAGCAGTACTTC. The gene calls are TRBV7-6 and TRBJ2-7; D unclear. The CDR3 is made up of 13 amino acids. V was trimmed by 1 base and J by 5 bases, leaving 9 bases between them. Germline lookup yields CDR1 SGHVS and CDR2 FNYEAQ.

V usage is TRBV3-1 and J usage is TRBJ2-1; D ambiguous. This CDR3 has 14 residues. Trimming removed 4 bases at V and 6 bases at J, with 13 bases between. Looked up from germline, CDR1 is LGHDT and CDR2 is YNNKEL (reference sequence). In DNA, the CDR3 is TGTGCCAGCAGCCCCCTTGAAGCTTCCAATGAGCAGTTCTTC. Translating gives CASSPLEASNEQFF.

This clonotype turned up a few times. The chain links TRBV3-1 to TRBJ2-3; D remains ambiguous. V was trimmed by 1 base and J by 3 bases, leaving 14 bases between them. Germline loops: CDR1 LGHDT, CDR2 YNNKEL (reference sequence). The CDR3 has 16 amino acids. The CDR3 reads CASSQGLTISTDTQYF. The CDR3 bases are TGTGCCAGCAGCCAAGGGTTGACGATCAGTACAGATACGCAGTATTTT.

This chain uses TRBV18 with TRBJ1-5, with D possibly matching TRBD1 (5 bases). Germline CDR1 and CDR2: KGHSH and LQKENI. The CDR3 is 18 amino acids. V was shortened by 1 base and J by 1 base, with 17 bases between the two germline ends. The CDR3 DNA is TGTGCCAGCTCACCACAACAAAATATGGGGCGAAGCAATCAGCCCCAGCATTTT. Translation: CASSPQQNMGRSNQPQHF.

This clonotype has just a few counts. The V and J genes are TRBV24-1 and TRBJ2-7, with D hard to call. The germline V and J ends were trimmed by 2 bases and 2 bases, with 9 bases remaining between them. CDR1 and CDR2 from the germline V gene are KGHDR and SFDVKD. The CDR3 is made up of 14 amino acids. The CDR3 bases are TGTGCCACCAGTGATTCTTACAAGCCCTACGAGCAGTACTTC. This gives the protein CATSDSYKPYEQYF.

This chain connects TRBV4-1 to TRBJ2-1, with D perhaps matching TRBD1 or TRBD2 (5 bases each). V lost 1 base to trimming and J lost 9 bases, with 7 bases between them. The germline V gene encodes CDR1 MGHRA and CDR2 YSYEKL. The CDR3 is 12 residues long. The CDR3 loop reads CASSQGGFEQFF. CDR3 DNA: TGCGCCAGCAGCCAAGGGGGGTTTGAGCAGTTCTTC.

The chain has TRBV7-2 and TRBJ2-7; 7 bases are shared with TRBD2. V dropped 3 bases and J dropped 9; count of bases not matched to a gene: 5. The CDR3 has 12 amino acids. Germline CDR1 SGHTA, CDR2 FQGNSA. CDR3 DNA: TGTGCCAGCAGCTTGAGCCGGGAGGTGCAGTACTTC. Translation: CASSLSREVQYF.

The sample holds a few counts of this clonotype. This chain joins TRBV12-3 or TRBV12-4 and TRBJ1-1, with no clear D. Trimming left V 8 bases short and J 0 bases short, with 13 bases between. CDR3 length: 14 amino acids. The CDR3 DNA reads TGTGCCAGCGGGAGCGGAGGGATGAACACTGAAGCTTTCTTT. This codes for CASGSGGMNTEAFF.

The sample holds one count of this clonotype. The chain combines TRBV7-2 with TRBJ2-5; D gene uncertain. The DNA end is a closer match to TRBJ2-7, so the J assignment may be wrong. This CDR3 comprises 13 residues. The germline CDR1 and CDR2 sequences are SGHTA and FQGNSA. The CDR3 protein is CASSHFGSDEQYF. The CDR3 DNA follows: TGTGCCAGCAGCCATTTCGGTTCAGACGAGCAGTACTTC.

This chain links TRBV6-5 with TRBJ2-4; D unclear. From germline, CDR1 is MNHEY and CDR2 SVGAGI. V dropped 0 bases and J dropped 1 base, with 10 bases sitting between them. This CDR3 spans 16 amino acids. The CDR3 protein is CASSYSLSGAKNIQYF. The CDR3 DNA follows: TGTGCCAGCAGTTACTCCCTGTCTGGGGCCAAAAACATTCAGTACTTC.

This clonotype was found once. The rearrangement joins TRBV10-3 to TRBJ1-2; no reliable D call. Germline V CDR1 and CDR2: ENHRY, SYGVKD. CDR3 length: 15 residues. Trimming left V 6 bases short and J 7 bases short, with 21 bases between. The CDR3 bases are TGTGCCATCAGGGGCGGCGCCCCGTCTATGGGTGGCTACACCTTC. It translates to CAIRGGAPSMGGYTF.

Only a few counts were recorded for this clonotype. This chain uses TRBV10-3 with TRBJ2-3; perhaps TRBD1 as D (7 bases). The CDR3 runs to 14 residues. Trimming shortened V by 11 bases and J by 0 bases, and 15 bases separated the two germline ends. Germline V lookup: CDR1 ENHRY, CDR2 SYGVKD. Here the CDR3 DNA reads TGTGCCGTTGCCTCAGGGGGGAGCACAGATACGCAGTATTTT. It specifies CAVASGGSTDTQYF.

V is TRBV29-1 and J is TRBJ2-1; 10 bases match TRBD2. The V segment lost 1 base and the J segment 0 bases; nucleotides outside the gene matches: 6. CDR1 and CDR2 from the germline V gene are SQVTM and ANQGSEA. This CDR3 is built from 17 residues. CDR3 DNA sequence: TGCAGCGTTGAAGGGGAGTTAGCGGGGGGCTCCTACAATGAGCAGTTCTTC. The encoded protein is CSVEGELAGGSYNEQFF.

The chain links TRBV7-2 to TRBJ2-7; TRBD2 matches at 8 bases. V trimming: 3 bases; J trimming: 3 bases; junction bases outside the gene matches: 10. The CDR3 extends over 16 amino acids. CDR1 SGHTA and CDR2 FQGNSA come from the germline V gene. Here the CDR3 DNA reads TGTGCCAGCAGCTTCTCCGGGGTAGCGGGGCGCTACGAGCAGTACTTC. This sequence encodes CASSFSGVAGRYEQYF.

The CDR3 reads CASSYSPGTGDSTDTQYF. The DNA for the CDR3 is TGTGCCAGCAGTTACAGTCCCGGGACAGGGGATAGCACAGATACGCAGTATTTT. The chain uses TRBV2 and TRBJ2-3; 10 bases map to TRBD1. Germline V lookup: CDR1 SNHLY, CDR2 FYNNEI. With V trimmed by 5 bases and J by 0 bases, 11 bases remained unmatched. The CDR3 totals 18 residues.

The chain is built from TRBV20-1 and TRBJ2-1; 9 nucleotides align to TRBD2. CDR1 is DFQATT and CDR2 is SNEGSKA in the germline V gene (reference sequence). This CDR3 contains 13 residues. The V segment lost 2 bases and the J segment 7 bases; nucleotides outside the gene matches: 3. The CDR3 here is CSARPAGGNEQFF. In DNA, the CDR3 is TGCAGTGCTAGACCAGCGGGAGGAAATGAGCAGTTCTTC.